This T cell receptor (beta chain) emerged from a study of blood T cell repertoires in COVID-19. The CDR3 contains 17 residues. J gave up 0 bases and V 4 bases, and 6 bases lay outside the gene matches. Germline V gene data show CDR1 as LNHDA and CDR2 as SQIVND (reference sequence). Original data processing: The authors estimated nucleated cell counts from reference gene primer amplification. TCRdb keeps only in-frame clones here, not all; method: immunoSEQ multiplex PCR. V, J and clone size are taken as reported in that table, and D and trimming were inferred from the DNA itself. The sample carries around 330,000 clones, roughly 88% recorded once.

The sequence derives from a woman between 50 and 59 years old with active or convalescent COVID-19. This chain connects TRBV19 to TRBJ2-6; 7 bases agree with TRBD1. The material sequenced was peripheral blood. The CDR3 bases are TGTGCCAGTAGTACGACGACAGGGAACTCTGGGGCCAACGTCCTGACTTTC. It specifies CASSTTTGNSGANVLTF.